The 30 T cell receptor beta chains given below trace back to one sample, sequenced in a study of cytomegalovirus exposure and HLA in healthy donors (TCRdb year 2017). The receptor library was made with the immunoSEQ multiplex PCR assay. A mixture of 60 forward primers for TCR Vbeta segments and 13 reverse primers for TCR Jbeta segments was used in the multiplex PCR. The table was pulled from immuneACCESS by TCRdb, which kept in-frame rearrangements only. Such tables lose some clones; where checked, under half of the loss comes from unresolved V genes, and the rest has no known cause. For this sample there are about 170,000 clones; approximately 75% appear just once. Roughly 1.6% of the sample is in the top ten clones. Sequencing was carried out using PBMCs. Receptors originate from a girl aged 10-17 years in good health and CMV-seronegative.

This clone was picked up a small number of times. J is TRBJ1-5 and V is TRBV28, with D possibly being TRBD1 (6 bases). Germline assignment: CDR1 MDHEN and CDR2 SYDVKM. The CDR3 contains 14 residues. V gave up 5 bases and J gave up 2 bases, with 10 bases separating them. The CDR3 nucleotides read TGTGCCAGCAGTACACAGGGTGGCAATCAGCCCCAGCATTTT. It yields the protein CASSTQGGNQPQHF.

This clone was picked up a small number of times. The V call is TRBV10-1, the J call TRBJ1-2, with a tentative D call TRBD1 (6 bases). The V gene lost 0 bases and the J gene lost 6 bases, with 14 bases spanning the gap. CDR1 and CDR2 (germline): WNHNN, SYGVQD (reference sequence). This CDR3 is built from 15 residues. CDR3 nucleotides: TGCGCCAGCAGTGAGTCCGCCGGGGGGCAGGATGGCTACACCTTC. Protein product: CASSESAGGQDGYTF.

This clone came up a few times. The V and J genes are TRBV5-1 and TRBJ1-1, with TRBD1 matching over 10 bases. The CDR3 sequence is 17 residues long. The ends lost 5 bases at V and 0 bases at J; junction bases unmatched: 10. Germline CDR1 reads SGHRS; CDR2 reads YFSETQ. The CDR3 nucleotides are TGCGCCAGCAGTCCTCGGGACAGGGGCCCCATGAACACTGAAGCTTTCTTT. Its translation: CASSPRDRGPMNTEAFF. Full variable domain (missing parts from reference TRBV5-1 and TRBJ1-1): KAGVTQTPRYLIKTRGQQVTLSCSPISGHRSVSWYQQTPGQGLQFLFEYFSETQRNKGNFPGRFSGRQFSNSRSEMNVSTLELGDSALYLCASSPRDRGPMNTEAFFGQGTRLTVV.

The chain combines TRBV7-9 with TRBJ2-7; TRBD2 matches at 7 bases. J lost 7 bases, V lost 5 bases, and 8 bases had no gene match. Germline CDR1 and CDR2: SEHNR and FQNEAQ (reference sequence). The CDR3 is 13 residues long. CDR3 coding DNA: TGTGCCAGCAGCCCCCGGGGGGTTCGGGAGCAGTACTTC. Residues: CASSPRGVREQYF.

The J gene is TRBJ2-7, the V gene TRBV6-5, with TRBD1 matching over 9 bases. The CDR3 has 16 amino acids. Germline V gene sequence: CDR1 MNHEY, CDR2 SVGAGI. The J segment lost 5 bases and the V segment lost 0 bases, leaving 8 bases of the junction unmatched. This CDR3 is CASSYSGTGSFHEQYF. The CDR3 nucleotides are TGTGCCAGCAGTTACTCAGGGACAGGGAGTTTCCACGAGCAGTACTTC.

This clone was detected a few times. This chain joins TRBV2 and TRBJ1-2, with D possibly matching TRBD1 (5 bases). CDR1 and CDR2 from the germline V gene are SNHLY and FYNNEI. The V gene lost 0 bases and the J gene lost 4 bases, with 9 bases spanning the gap. The CDR3 sequence is 14 residues long. CDR3: CASSEARGGYGYTF. In DNA, the CDR3 is TGTGCCAGCAGTGAAGCACGGGGGGGCTATGGCTACACCTTC.

The V gene is TRBV6-1, the J gene TRBJ1-2; 7 bases are a match to TRBD1. Germline CDR1 and CDR2: MNHNS and SASEGT. The CDR3 has 15 residues. The trim removed 4 bases at V and 4 bases at J, leaving 9 bases unmatched. Written as DNA, the CDR3 is TGTGCCAGCAGTGCCGCGGGACAGACTAGCTATGGCTACACCTTC. Amino acid sequence: CASSAAGQTSYGYTF.

This clone was observed a few times. The chain uses TRBV7-9 and TRBJ2-7; D might be TRBD1 (5 bases). Germline CDR1 and CDR2: SEHNR and FQNEAQ (reference sequence). This CDR3 spans 15 amino acids. Trimming stripped 5 bases from V and 3 bases from J, with 17 bases between. The CDR3 loop is CASSGLGLIGYEQYF. The CDR3 DNA reads TGTGCCAGCAGCGGATTGGGGCTAATCGGCTACGAGCAGTACTTC.

The chain has TRBV10-3 and TRBJ2-7, with a possible D match to TRBD1 (5 bases). V was trimmed by 6 bases and J by 6 bases, leaving 12 bases between them. This CDR3 contains 12 residues. CDR1 is ENHRY and CDR2 is SYGVKD in the germline V gene. The CDR3 DNA reads TGTGCCATCAGCCAAACAGGCGGCGAGCAGTACTTC. Protein product: CAISQTGGEQYF.

This clone was observed a handful of times. The chain is built from TRBV9 and TRBJ2-4; no firm D call. V was trimmed by 2 bases and J by 2 bases, leaving 5 bases between them. Germline-derived CDR1 and CDR2 are SGDLS and YYNGEE. The CDR3 loop spans 13 amino acids. The CDR3 here is CASSVESKNIQYF. CDR3 coding DNA: TGTGCCAGCAGCGTGGAGTCCAAAAACATTCAGTACTTC.

The chain employs TRBV5-1 and TRBJ1-1, with D maybe TRBD1 (5 bases). From germline, CDR1 is SGHRS and CDR2 YFSETQ. V was cut by 4 bases and J by 11 bases, with 27 bases left in between. The CDR3 spans 16 residues. The CDR3 DNA reads TGCGCCAGCAGCGGCGGTCCCACAGGATCGGGGGTAGGGGCTTTCTTT. It codes for CASSGGPTGSGVGAFF.

The rearrangement uses TRBV25-1 and TRBJ1-6; TRBD1 is a possible D gene (6 bases). Germline V gene data show CDR1 as MGHDK and CDR2 as SYGVNS. V gave up 1 base and J gave up 7 bases, with 14 bases separating them. The CDR3 is 16 amino acids. The DNA for the CDR3 is TGTGCCAGCAGTGAATGGCAGGACAGCCCCAATTCACCCCTCCACTTT. This gives the protein CASSEWQDSPNSPLHF. Full variable domain (rest looked up from reference TRBV25-1 and TRBJ1-6): EADIYQTPRYLVIGTGKKITLECSQTMGHDKMYWYQQDPGMELHLIHYSYGVNSTEKGDLSSESTVSRIRTEHFPLTLESARPSHTSQYLCASSEWQDSPNSPLHFGNGTRLTVT.

V gene TRBV27 combines with J gene TRBJ2-6; TRBD1 matches 9 bases. Germline-derived CDR1 and CDR2 are MNHEY and SMNVEV (reference sequence). V trimming: 5 bases; J trimming: 0 bases; junction bases outside the gene matches: 5. The CDR3 runs to 17 residues. The CDR3 spells CASSPGTGLSGANVLTF. The CDR3 DNA follows: TGTGCCAGCAGTCCCGGGACAGGGCTCTCTGGGGCCAACGTCCTGACTTTC.

The rearrangement links TRBV2 to TRBJ2-1; perhaps TRBD2 as D (6 bases). The CDR3 covers 17 residues. From germline, CDR1 is SNHLY and CDR2 FYNNEI. The V and J ends lost 3 bases and 1 base respectively, with 16 bases between them. The CDR3 is CASSDASFAGSYNEQFF. In nucleotides, the CDR3 is TGTGCCAGCAGTGATGCGTCTTTTGCGGGGTCCTACAATGAGCAGTTCTTC.

This chain uses TRBV5-6 with TRBJ1-6; TRBD1 aligns across 10 bases. CDR1 and CDR2 (germline): SGHDT, YYEEEE. The CDR3 is 15 residues long. J was trimmed by 6 bases and V by 4 bases; bases with no gene match: 4. The DNA of the CDR3 is TGTGCCAGCAGCCCGGGGACAGGGGTTAATTCACCCCTCCACTTT. It codes for CASSPGTGVNSPLHF.

V is TRBV14 and J is TRBJ1-1, with 9 bases that match TRBD1. The germline gives CDR1 SGHDN, CDR2 FVKESK. CDR3 size: 15 residues. Unmatched junction bases numbered 5, after V lost 5 bases and J lost 1 base. CDR3 nucleotides: TGTGCCAGCAGCGGACAGGGGCTCGGGAACACTGAAGCTTTCTTT. The encoded protein is CASSGQGLGNTEAFF.

The chain links TRBV14 to TRBJ1-2; D is perhaps TRBD1 (6 bases). The CDR3 consists of 16 residues. The germline V gene encodes CDR1 SGHDN and CDR2 FVKESK. Trimming left V 0 bases short and J 2 bases short, with 13 bases between. CDR3 loop: CASSQESWDINYGYTF. CDR3 nucleotide sequence: TGTGCCAGCAGCCAAGAGTCTTGGGACATCAACTATGGCTACACCTTC. Variable domain in full (rest from reference TRBV14 and TRBJ1-2): EAGVTQFPSHSVIEKGQTVTLRCDPISGHDNLYWYRRVMGKEIKFLLHFVKESKQDESGMPNNRFLAERTGGTYSTLKVQPAELEDSGVYFCASSQESWDINYGYTFGSGTRLTVV.

This clone has just one count. The rearrangement links TRBV30 to TRBJ2-5, with TRBD2 as a possible D gene (5 bases). Trimming removed 4 bases at V and 5 bases at J, with 8 bases between. The CDR3 runs 11 residues. CDR1 and CDR2 from the germline V gene are GTSNPN and SVGIG (reference sequence). DNA for the CDR3: TGTGCCTGGACTAGCAGGGAGACCCAGTACTTC. The encoded protein is CAWTSRETQYF.

The chain has TRBV19 and TRBJ1-2; the D is unclear. Germline CDR1 and CDR2: LNHDA and SQIVND (reference sequence). Trimming cost V 5 bases and J 4 bases, with 17 bases left between them. This CDR3 comprises 15 residues. The CDR3 DNA reads as TGTGCCAGTAGTGTCCCCGGGGAGAAAGCCTATGGCTACACCTTC. It is translated as CASSVPGEKAYGYTF. Variable domain in full (rest from reference TRBV19 and TRBJ1-2): DGGITQSPKYLFRKEGQNVTLSCEQNLNHDAMYWYRQDPGQGLRLIYYSQIVNDFQKGDIAEGYSVSREKKESFPLTVTSAQKNPTAFYLCASSVPGEKAYGYTFGSGTRLTVV.

With respect to this clone: Within the sample, other DNA sequences also encode this same CDR3. The rearrangement uses TRBV5-6 and TRBJ1-4; 9 bases are shared with TRBD1. V shed 2 bases and J 4 bases; nucleotides not matched to a gene: 3. CDR1 SGHDT and CDR2 YYEEEE come from the germline V gene. This CDR3 comprises 15 residues. The CDR3 nucleotides read TGTGCCAGCAGCTTACCGGGACAGGGTAATGAAAAACTGTTTTTT. Encoded protein: CASSLPGQGNEKLFF.

The rearrangement links TRBV6-1 to TRBJ1-5; possible D gene TRBD1, 5 bases. Trimming left V 7 bases short and J 2 bases short, with 15 bases between. The germline V gene encodes CDR1 MNHNS and CDR2 SASEGT. The CDR3 is made up of 15 amino acids. CDR3 region: CASMQGGWGNQPQHF. The CDR3 DNA reads as TGTGCCAGCATGCAGGGTGGGTGGGGCAATCAGCCCCAGCATTTT.

The chain uses TRBV9 and TRBJ2-5; 7 positions agree with TRBD2. J lost 1 base, V lost 4 bases, and 7 bases had no gene match. The CDR3 runs 15 residues. Germline-derived CDR1 and CDR2 are SGDLS and YYNGEE. The CDR3 region is CASSRGEALQETQYF. In DNA form, the CDR3 reads TGTGCCAGCAGCCGGGGGGAGGCGCTCCAAGAGACCCAGTACTTC.

The rearrangement joins TRBV10-2 to TRBJ2-1; 7 bases align to TRBD1. CDR1 and CDR2 (germline): WSHSY, SAAADI. The CDR3 has 17 amino acids. V gave up 6 bases and J gave up 0 bases; unmatched junction bases: 11. The CDR3 reads CASRHGQATSSYNEQFF. CDR3 coding DNA: TGCGCCAGCAGGCACGGACAGGCCACGAGCTCCTACAATGAGCAGTTCTTC.

This clone turned up a few times. V gene TRBV2 combines with J gene TRBJ1-5; D possibly corresponds to TRBD1 (5 bases). Trimming took 7 bases from V and 0 from J, leaving 16 bases between them. Germline V gives CDR1 SNHLY, CDR2 FYNNEI. The length of the CDR3 is 16 residues. DNA of the CDR3: TGTGCCAGCACCGACAGAACCTCCTATAGCAATCAGCCCCAGCATTTT. It specifies CASTDRTSYSNQPQHF.

The chain has TRBV6-6 and TRBJ1-5, with 7 bases matching TRBD1. Germline CDR1 MNHNY, CDR2 SVGAGI (reference sequence). V was clipped by 5 bases and J by 5 bases; unmatched bases: 3. The CDR3 spans 13 residues. The CDR3: CASSTTGDQPQHF. In nucleotides, the CDR3 is TGTGCCAGCAGTACCACAGGGGATCAGCCCCAGCATTTT.

This clone was seen a few times. The genes are TRBV7-9 and TRBJ1-4, with D unclear. With 7 bases removed from V and 4 bases from J, the gap between germline ends came to 10 bases. CDR3 length equals 13 residues. Germline-derived CDR1 and CDR2 are SEHNR and FQNEAQ (reference sequence). The CDR3 bases are TGTGCCAGCAACGGAGGATATAATGAAAAACTGTTTTTT. Its protein product is CASNGGYNEKLFF.

CDR3 loop: CASSTGDAGELFF. The DNA of the CDR3 is TGTGCCAGCAGCACAGGGGATGCCGGGGAGCTGTTTTTT. The chain is built from TRBV7-3 and TRBJ2-2, with 7 bases identical to TRBD1. This CDR3 comprises 13 residues. Germline CDR1 SGHTA, CDR2 FQGTGA. The ends lost 5 bases at V and 6 bases at J; junction bases unmatched: 3.

The chain joins TRBV15 to TRBJ2-2; TRBD1 might be the D (6 bases). CDR1 LNHNV and CDR2 YYDKDF come from the germline V gene (reference sequence). The CDR3 loop spans 17 amino acids. V lost 4 bases to trimming and J lost 0 bases, with 15 bases between them. The CDR3 region is CATSKVGTSTNTGELFF. The CDR3 bases are TGTGCCACCAGCAAAGTAGGGACATCTACGAACACCGGGGAGCTGTTTTTT.

The CDR3 bases are TGTGCCAGCAGCAAAGGGGCAGCCTCCTACGAGCAGTACTTC. It encodes CASSKGAASYEQYF. The rearrangement joins TRBV9 to TRBJ2-7; a weak D match, TRBD1 (5 bases). Per germline, CDR1 SGDLS and CDR2 YYNGEE. The CDR3 loop spans 14 amino acids. Trimming left V 4 bases short and J 0 bases short, with 11 bases between.

V and J are TRBV5-6 and TRBJ1-5, with 8 bases identical to TRBD1. Germline lookup yields CDR1 SGHDT and CDR2 YYEEEE. The CDR3 extends over 16 amino acids. V lost 4 bases to trimming and J lost 2 bases; unmatched junction nucleotides: 8. CDR3 DNA: TGTGCCAGCAGCACAGGGGGGGGCGCGGGCAATCAGCCCCAGCATTTT. Its translation: CASSTGGGAGNQPQHF.